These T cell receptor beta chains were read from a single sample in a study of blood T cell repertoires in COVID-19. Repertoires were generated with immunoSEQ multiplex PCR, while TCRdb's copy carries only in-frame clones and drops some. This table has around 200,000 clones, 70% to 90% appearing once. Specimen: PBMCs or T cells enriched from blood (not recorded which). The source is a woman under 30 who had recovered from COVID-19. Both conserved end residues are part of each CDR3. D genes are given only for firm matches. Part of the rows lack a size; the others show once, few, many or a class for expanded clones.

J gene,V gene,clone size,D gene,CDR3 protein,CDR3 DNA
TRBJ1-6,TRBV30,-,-,CACKQGEYSPLHF,TGTGCCTGCAAACAGGGAGAATATTCACCCCTCCACTTT
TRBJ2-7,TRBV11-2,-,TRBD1,CASRSAGGYEQYF,TGTGCCAGCAGAAGTGCAGGGGGCTACGAGCAGTACTTC
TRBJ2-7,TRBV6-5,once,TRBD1,CASRSRDRTYEQYF,TGTGCCAGCAGAAGCCGGGACAGAACATACGAGCAGTACTTC
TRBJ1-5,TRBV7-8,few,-,CASSGQINQPQHF,TGTGCCAGCAGCGGCCAGATCAATCAGCCCCAGCATTTT
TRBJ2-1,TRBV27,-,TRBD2,CASSSLLGGLAGPLGFF,TGTGCCAGCAGTTCCCTCCTTGGTGGGCTAGCGGGCCCCCTGGGGTTCTTC
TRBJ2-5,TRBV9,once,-,CASSPNQETQYF,TGTGCCAGCAGCCCCAACCAAGAGACCCAGTACTTC
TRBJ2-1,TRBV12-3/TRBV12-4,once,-,CASSLVENEQFF,TGTGCCAGCAGTTTAGTGGAGAATGAGCAGTTCTTC
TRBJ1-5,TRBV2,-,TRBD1,CASSEGDRNQPQHF,TGTGCCAGCAGTGAAGGGGACAGAAATCAGCCCCAGCATTTT
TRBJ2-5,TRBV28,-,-,CASKQGQETQYF,TGTGCCAGTAAACAGGGCCAAGAGACCCAGTACTTC
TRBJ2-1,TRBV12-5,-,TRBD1,CASGSARDRAYNEQFF,TGTGCTAGTGGATCCGCCCGGGACAGAGCTTACAATGAGCAGTTCTTC
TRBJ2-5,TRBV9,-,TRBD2,CASSPGTSGSWETQYF,TGTGCCAGCAGCCCCGGGACTAGCGGGAGTTGGGAGACCCAGTACTTC
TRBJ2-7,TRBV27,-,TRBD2,CASSKTSGSSLTHYEQYF,TGTGCCAGCAGTAAGACTAGCGGGAGTTCCCTCACTCATTACGAGCAGTACTTC
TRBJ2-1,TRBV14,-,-,CASSQGYPRSVDEQFF,TGTGCCAGCAGCCAAGGGTATCCCCGGAGTGTTGATGAGCAGTTCTTC
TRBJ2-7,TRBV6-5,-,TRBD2,CASSPGGPNYEQYF,TGTGCCAGCAGCCCGGGAGGCCCTAACTACGAGCAGTACTTC
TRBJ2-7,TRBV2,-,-,CASSEARRGSYEQYF,TGTGCCAGCAGTGAAGCGAGACGGGGCTCCTACGAGCAGTACTTC
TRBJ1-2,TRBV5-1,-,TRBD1,CASSFPGQGTGYTF,TGCGCCAGCAGCTTTCCGGGACAGGGAACAGGCTACACCTTC
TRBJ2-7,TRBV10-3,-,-,CAISESEGLGYEQYF,TGTGCCATCAGTGAGTCGGAGGGTCTAGGCTACGAGCAGTACTTC
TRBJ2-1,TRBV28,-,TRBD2,CASNPPRGLAGGDEQFF,TGTGCCAGCAACCCTCCCCGGGGGCTAGCGGGAGGGGATGAGCAGTTCTTC
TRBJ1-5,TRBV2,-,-,CASSEARVGPQHF,TGTGCCAGCAGTGAAGCCCGGGTAGGGCCCCAGCATTTT
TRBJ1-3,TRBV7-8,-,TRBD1,CASSLARTGEINISGNTIYF,TGTGCCAGCAGCTTAGCGCGGACAGGCGAAATAAATATCTCTGGAAACACCATATATTTT
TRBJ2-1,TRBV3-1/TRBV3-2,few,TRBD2,CASSHSGSFNEQFF,TGTGCCAGCAGCCATAGCGGGAGTTTCAATGAGCAGTTCTTC
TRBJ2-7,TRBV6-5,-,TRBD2,CAIQTGLASYEQYF,TGTGCCATCCAGACGGGACTAGCATCCTACGAGCAGTACTTC
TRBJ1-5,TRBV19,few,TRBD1,CASSIGPTGDYQPQHF,TGTGCCAGTAGTATCGGACCGACAGGGGACTATCAGCCCCAGCATTTT
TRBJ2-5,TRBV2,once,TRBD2,CASDPGLAGYQETQYF,TGTGCCAGCGACCCGGGACTAGCGGGGTACCAAGAGACCCAGTACTTC
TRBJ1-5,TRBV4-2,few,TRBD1,CASSQEGGTGNQPQHF,TGTGCCAGCAGCCAAGAGGGGGGGACAGGGAACCAGCCCCAGCATTTT
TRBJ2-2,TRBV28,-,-,CASSFEGGAGELFF,TGTGCCAGCAGTTTTGAAGGAGGGGCGGGGGAGCTGTTTTTT
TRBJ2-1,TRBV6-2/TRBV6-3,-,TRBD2,CASSSSSGPRAYNEQFF,TGTGCCAGCAGTTCCTCTAGCGGGCCTAGGGCGTACAATGAGCAGTTCTTC
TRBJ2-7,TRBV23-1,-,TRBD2,CASIRGQGTSGSYEQYF,TGCGCCAGCATTCGGGGACAGGGGACTAGCGGGAGCTACGAGCAGTACTTC
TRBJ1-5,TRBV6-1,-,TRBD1,CASSEQQGVQPQHF,TGTGCCAGCAGTGAACAACAGGGGGTTCAGCCCCAGCATTTT
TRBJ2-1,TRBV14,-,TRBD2,CASSQIAGGPYEQFF,TGTGCCAGCAGCCAAATTGCGGGAGGGCCTTATGAGCAGTTCTTC
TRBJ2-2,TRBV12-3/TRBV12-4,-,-,CASSFNPGELFF,TGTGCCAGCAGTTTCAATCCCGGGGAGCTGTTTTTT
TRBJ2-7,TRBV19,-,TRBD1,CASSKTGGGLSYEQYF,TGTGCCAGTAGTAAGACAGGGGGAGGCCTCTCCTACGAGCAGTACTTC
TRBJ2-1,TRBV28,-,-,CASSLGTGDPSYNEQFF,TGTGCCAGCAGTTTGGGGACGGGGGATCCCTCCTACAATGAGCAGTTCTTC
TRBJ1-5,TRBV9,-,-,CASSVGGSNQPQHF,TGTGCCAGCAGCGTGGGCGGGAGCAATCAGCCCCAGCATTTT
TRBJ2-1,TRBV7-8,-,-,CASSLGAGLAKYNEQFF,TGTGCCAGCAGCTTAGGGGCGGGGCTAGCGAAGTACAATGAGCAGTTCTTC
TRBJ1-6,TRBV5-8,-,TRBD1,CASTSGGGFYNSPLHF,TGTGCCAGCACCTCGGGAGGGGGCTTCTATAATTCACCCCTCCACTTT
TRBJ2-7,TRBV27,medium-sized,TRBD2,CASSLYAGGPGEQYF,TGTGCCAGCAGTTTATATGCGGGAGGGCCGGGCGAGCAGTACTTC
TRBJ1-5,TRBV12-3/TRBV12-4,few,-,CASSSDNRQPQHF,TGTGCCAGCAGTTCTGACAATAGGCAGCCCCAGCATTTT
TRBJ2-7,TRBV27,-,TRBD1,CASSLRTGREQYF,TGTGCCAGCAGTTTACGGACAGGCCGCGAGCAGTACTTC
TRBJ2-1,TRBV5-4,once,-,CASSFGQNYNEQFF,TGTGCCAGCAGCTTTGGACAGAACTACAATGAGCAGTTCTTC
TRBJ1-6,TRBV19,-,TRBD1,CASSRQGMDSPLHF,TGTGCCAGTAGTCGACAGGGAATGGATTCACCCCTCCACTTT
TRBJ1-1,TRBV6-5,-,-,CASSKKRGTEAFF,TGTGCCAGCAGCAAAAAAAGGGGCACTGAAGCTTTCTTT
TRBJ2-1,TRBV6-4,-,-,CASSIEVHNEQFF,TGTGCCAGCAGTATTGAGGTACACAATGAGCAGTTCTTC
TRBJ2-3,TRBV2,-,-,CASRGPPDTQYF,TGTGCCAGCAGGGGCCCCCCAGATACGCAGTATTTT
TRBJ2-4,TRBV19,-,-,CASSIAVSRGNIQYF,TGTGCCAGTAGTATCGCAGTTAGTAGGGGAAACATTCAGTACTTC
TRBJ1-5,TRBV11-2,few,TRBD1,CASSTDRAQPQHF,TGTGCCAGCAGCACCGACAGGGCTCAGCCCCAGCATTTT
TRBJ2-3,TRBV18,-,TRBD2,CASSLWFERDTDTQYF,TGTGCCAGCTCACTTTGGTTCGAGCGGGACACAGATACGCAGTATTTT
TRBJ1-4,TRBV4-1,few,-,CASSPEGSNEKLFF,TGCGCCAGCAGCCCTGAGGGCAGTAATGAAAAACTGTTTTTT
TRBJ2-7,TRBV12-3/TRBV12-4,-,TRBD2,CASRSGIDYEQYF,TGTGCCAGCAGGAGCGGGATAGATTACGAGCAGTACTTC
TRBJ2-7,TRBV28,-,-,CASSSSRGEQYF,TGTGCCAGCAGTTCCTCCCGGGGGGAGCAGTACTTC
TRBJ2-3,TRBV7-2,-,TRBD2,CASSMGLAGPDTQYF,TGTGCCAGCAGCATGGGACTAGCGGGGCCAGATACGCAGTATTTT
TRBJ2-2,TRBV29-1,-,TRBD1,CSADRANTGELFF,TGCAGCGCGGACAGGGCGAACACCGGGGAGCTGTTTTTT
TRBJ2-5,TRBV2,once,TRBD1,CASRGTAQETQYF,TGTGCCAGCAGGGGGACAGCCCAAGAGACCCAGTACTTC
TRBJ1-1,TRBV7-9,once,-,CASSSSYITEAFF,TGTGCCAGCAGCTCCTCTTATATAACTGAAGCTTTCTTT
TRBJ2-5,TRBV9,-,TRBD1,CASSAPSTGGETQYF,TGTGCCAGCAGCGCCCCCTCGACAGGGGGGGAGACCCAGTACTTC
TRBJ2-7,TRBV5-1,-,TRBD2,CASSAGLAGGSGEQYF,TGCGCCAGCAGCGCGGGTTTAGCGGGAGGGTCTGGAGAGCAGTACTTC
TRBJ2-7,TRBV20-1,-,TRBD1,CSASWNRGSEQYF,TGCAGTGCTAGTTGGAACAGGGGGAGCGAGCAGTACTTC
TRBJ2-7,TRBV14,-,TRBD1,CASSETGGTYEQYF,TGTGCCAGCAGCGAGACAGGGGGCACCTACGAGCAGTACTTC